This entry describes one T cell receptor (beta chain). This record comes from a study of cytomegalovirus exposure and HLA in healthy donors. Researchers ran the PCR with 60 Vbeta and 13 Jbeta primers. Sequencing was performed with immunoSEQ multiplex PCR; in TCRdb, only in-frame clones are kept and a portion is missing. The table includes under 100,000 clones, 70% to 85% detected once. The junction had 3 bases not matched to a gene; V was cut back by 4 bases and J by 0 bases. Germline V gives CDR1 SGHRS, CDR2 YFSETQ. The CDR3 has 14 amino acids. The sequence derives from a man aged 25-45 years in good health and CMV-seronegative. The sample comprised PBMCs. This chain links TRBV5-1 with TRBJ1-1, with 7 bases lining up with TRBD1. This CDR3 is CASSRDSMNTEAFF. The DNA of the CDR3 is TGCGCCAGCAGCAGGGACAGCATGAACACTGAAGCTTTCTTT. Using reference TRBV5-1 and TRBJ1-1 for the parts outside the CDR3, the full variable domain is KAGVTQTPRYLIKTRGQQVTLSCSPISGHRSVSWYQQTPGQGLQFLFEYFSETQRNKGNFPGRFSGRQFSNSRSEMNVSTLELGDSALYLCASSRDSMNTEAFFGQGTRLTVV.